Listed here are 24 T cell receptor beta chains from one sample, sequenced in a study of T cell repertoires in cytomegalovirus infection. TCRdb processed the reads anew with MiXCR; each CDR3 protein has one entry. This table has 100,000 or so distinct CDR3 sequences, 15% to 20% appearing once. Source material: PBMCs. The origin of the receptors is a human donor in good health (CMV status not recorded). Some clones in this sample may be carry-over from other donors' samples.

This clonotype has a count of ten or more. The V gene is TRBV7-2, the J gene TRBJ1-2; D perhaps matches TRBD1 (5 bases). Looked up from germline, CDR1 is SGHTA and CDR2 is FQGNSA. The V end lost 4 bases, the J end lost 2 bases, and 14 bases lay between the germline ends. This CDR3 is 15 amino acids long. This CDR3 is CASSSQAWGNYGYTF. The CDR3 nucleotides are TGTGCCAGCAGCTCACAGGCGTGGGGAAACTATGGCTACACCTTC.

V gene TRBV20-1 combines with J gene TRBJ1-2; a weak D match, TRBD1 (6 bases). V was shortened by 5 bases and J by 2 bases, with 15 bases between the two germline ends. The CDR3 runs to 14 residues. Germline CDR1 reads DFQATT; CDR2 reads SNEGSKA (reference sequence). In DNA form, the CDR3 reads TGCAGTGCTGCTAGAGGGACAACGAACTATGGCTACACCTTC. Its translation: CSAARGTTNYGYTF.

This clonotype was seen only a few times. DNA for the CDR3: TGCGCCAGCAGTCACCCTGCCAGGGGGGGGAGGTACACTGAAGCTTTCTTT. This codes for CASSHPARGGRYTEAFF. V and J are TRBV23-1 and TRBJ1-1, with 7 bases matching TRBD1. TRBV23-1 is known as an ORF, though its function is uncertain. J was trimmed by 3 bases and V by 3 bases; bases with no gene match: 13. There are 17 residues in the CDR3.

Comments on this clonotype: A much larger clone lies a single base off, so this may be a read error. CDR3: CASGIEWGGNEQFF. CDR3 nucleotide sequence: TGTGCCAGCGGCATCGAGTGGGGGGGAAATGAGCAGTTCTTC. The chain is built from TRBV7-2 and TRBJ2-1; 7 nucleotides line up with TRBD2. Germline CDR1 SGHTA, CDR2 FQGNSA. CDR3 length: 14 residues. The junction had 11 bases not matched to a gene; V was cut back by 8 bases and J by 7 bases.

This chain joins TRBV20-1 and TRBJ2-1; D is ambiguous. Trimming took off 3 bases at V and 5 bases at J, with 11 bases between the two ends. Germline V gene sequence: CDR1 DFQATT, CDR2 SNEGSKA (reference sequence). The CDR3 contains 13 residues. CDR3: CSASPETHNEQFF. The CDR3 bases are TGCAGTGCTAGTCCCGAGACCCACAATGAGCAGTTCTTC.

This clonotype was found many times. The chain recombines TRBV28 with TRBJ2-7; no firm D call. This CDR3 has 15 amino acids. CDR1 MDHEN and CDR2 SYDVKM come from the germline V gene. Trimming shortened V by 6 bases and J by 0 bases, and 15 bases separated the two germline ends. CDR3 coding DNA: TGTGCCAGCAGCCCCCCAGCTGGCAACTCCTACGAGCAGTACTTC. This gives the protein CASSPPAGNSYEQYF. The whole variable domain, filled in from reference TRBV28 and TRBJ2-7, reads DVKVTQSSRYLVKRTGEKVFLECVQDMDHENMFWYRQDPGLGLRLIYFSYDVKMKEKGDIPEGYSVSREKKERFSLILESASTNQTSMYLCASSPPAGNSYEQYFGPGTRLTVT.

The CDR3 DNA follows: TGTGCCATCAGTCGGGACGGAGGAAGCGGGGAGCTGTTTTTT. This translates into CAISRDGGSGELFF. This chain uses TRBV10-3 with TRBJ2-2; D possibly matches TRBD1 or TRBD2 (5 bases each). Trimming took off 5 bases at V and 7 bases at J, with 14 bases between the two ends. The CDR3 covers 14 residues. Germline V lookup: CDR1 ENHRY, CDR2 SYGVKD.

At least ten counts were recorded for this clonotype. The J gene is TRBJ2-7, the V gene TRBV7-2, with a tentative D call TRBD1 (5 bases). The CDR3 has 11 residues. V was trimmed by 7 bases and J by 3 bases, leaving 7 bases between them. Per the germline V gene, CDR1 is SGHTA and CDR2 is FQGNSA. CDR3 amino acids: CASTDSYEQYF. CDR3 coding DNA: TGTGCCAGCACCGACAGCTACGAGCAGTACTTC.

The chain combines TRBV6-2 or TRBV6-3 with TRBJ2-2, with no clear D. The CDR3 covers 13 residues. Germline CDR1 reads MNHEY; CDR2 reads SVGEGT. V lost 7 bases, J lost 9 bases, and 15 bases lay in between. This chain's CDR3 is CASKGSVYWELFF. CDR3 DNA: TGTGCCAGCAAAGGGTCCGTATATTGGGAGCTGTTTTTT.

Written as DNA, the CDR3 is TGTGCCAGCAGCTTGGCTAGTGGCCAGTACAATGAGCAGTTCTTC. This encodes CASSLASGQYNEQFF. The genes are TRBV7-3 and TRBJ2-1; D is undetermined. The CDR3 is made up of 15 amino acids. V shed 3 bases and J shed 4 bases, with 13 bases lying between them. Germline V lookup: CDR1 SGHTA, CDR2 FQGTGA.

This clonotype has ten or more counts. CDR3 in amino acids: CASSLMPSAGSYNEQFF. The CDR3 coding sequence is TGTGCCAGCAGCTTAATGCCTTCCGCGGGGAGCTACAATGAGCAGTTCTTC. This chain uses TRBV7-2 with TRBJ2-1; weak D call: TRBD2 (6 bases). The CDR3 covers 17 residues. Germline CDR1 and CDR2: SGHTA and FQGNSA. The V end lost 2 bases, the J end lost 3 bases, and 17 bases lay between the germline ends.

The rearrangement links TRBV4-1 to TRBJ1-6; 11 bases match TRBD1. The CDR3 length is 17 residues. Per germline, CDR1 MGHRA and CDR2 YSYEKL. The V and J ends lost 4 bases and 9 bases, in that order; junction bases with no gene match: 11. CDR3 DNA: TGCGCCAGCAGCCTTTACCCTCCGGGACAGGGGGGTTCACCCCTCCACTTT. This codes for CASSLYPPGQGGSPLHF.

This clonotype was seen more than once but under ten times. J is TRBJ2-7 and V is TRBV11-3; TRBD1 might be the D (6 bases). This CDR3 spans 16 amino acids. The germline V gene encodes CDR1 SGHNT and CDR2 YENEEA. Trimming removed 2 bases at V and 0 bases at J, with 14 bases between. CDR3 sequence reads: CASSLRGRGFSYEQYF. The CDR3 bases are TGTGCCAGCAGCTTACGGGGCAGGGGCTTCTCCTACGAGCAGTACTTC.

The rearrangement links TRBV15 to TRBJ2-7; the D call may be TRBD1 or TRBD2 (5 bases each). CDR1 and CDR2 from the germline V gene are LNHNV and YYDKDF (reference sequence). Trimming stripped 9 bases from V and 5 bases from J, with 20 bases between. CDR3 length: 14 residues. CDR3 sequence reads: CATVPGRGNNEQYF. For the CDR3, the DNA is TGTGCCACAGTACCGGGACGGGGAAATAACGAGCAGTACTTC.

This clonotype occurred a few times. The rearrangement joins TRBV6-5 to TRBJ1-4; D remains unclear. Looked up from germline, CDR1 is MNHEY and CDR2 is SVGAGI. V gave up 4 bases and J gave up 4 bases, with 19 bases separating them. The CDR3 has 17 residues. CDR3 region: CASSFPQEGRDNEKLFF. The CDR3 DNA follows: TGTGCCAGCAGTTTCCCCCAGGAGGGCCGAGATAATGAAAAACTGTTTTTT.

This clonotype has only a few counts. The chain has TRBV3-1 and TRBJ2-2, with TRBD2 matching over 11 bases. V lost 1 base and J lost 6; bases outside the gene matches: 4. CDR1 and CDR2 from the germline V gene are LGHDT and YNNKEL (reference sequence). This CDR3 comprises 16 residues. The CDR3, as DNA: TGTGCCAGCAGCCAAGCTGCACTAGCGGGGGCCGGGGAGCTGTTTTTT. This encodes CASSQAALAGAGELFF.

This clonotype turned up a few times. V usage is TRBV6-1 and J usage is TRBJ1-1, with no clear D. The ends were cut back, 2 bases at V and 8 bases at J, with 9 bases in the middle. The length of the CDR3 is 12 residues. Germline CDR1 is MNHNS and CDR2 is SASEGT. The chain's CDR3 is CASSESRLEAFF. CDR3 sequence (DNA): TGTGCCAGCAGTGAATCTAGACTGGAAGCTTTCTTT.

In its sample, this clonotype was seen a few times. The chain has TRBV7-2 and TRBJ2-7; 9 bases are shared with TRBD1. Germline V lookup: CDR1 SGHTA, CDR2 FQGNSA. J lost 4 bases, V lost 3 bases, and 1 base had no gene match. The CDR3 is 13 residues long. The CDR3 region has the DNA TGTGCCAGCAGCTTGGGGACAGGGTACGAGCAGTACTTC. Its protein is CASSLGTGYEQYF.

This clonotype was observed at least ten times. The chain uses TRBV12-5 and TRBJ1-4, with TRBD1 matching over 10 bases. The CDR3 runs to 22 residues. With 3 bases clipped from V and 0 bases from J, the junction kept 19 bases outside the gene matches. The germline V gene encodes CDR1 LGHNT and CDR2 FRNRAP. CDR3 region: CASGFVLRWDRGLPATNEKLFF. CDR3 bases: TGTGCTAGTGGTTTTGTTCTTCGCTGGGACAGGGGTCTCCCTGCAACTAATGAAAAACTGTTTTTT.

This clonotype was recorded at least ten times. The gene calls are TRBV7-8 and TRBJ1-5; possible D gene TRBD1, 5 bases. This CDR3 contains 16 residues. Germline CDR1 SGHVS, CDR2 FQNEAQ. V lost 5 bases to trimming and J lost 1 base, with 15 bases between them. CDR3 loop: CASSRGRGESNQPQHF. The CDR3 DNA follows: TGTGCCAGCAGCCGCGGAAGGGGAGAAAGCAATCAGCCCCAGCATTTT.

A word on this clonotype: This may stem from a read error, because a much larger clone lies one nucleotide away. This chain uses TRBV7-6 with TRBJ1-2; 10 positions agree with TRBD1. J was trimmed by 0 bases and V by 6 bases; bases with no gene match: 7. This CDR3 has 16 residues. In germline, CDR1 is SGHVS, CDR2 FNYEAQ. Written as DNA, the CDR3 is TGTGCCAGCAGTGACCAGACAGGGGGCTCTAACTATGGCTACACCTTC. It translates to CASSDQTGGSNYGYTF.

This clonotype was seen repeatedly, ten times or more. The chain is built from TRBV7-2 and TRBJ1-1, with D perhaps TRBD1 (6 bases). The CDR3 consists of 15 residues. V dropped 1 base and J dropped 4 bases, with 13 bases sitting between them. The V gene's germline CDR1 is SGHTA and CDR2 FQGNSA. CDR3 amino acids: CASSLVLGGGTEAFF. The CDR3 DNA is TGTGCCAGCAGCTTAGTACTAGGAGGGGGCACTGAAGCTTTCTTT.

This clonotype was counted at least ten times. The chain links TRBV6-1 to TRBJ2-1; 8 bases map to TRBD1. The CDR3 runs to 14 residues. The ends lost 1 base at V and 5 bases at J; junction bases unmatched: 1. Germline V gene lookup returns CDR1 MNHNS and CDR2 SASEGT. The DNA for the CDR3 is TGTGCCAGCAGTGAAGTGGGACAGGACAATGAGCAGTTCTTC. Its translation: CASSEVGQDNEQFF.

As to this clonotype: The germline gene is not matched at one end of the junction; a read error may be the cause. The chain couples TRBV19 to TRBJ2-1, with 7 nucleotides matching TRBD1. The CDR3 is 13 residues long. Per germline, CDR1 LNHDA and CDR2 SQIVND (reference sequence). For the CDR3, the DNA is TGTGCCAGTAGTATCAACAGGGGAAATGAGCAGTTATTC. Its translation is CASSINRGNEQLF.